This TCR beta chain was profiled in a study of brain T cells in children with intractable seizures. The time point: blood from clinic visit 5 months post-surgery; TSC patient then seizure free. Sequencing was limited to surgery cases with top T cell transcript signatures in brain tissue. Before surgery, patients took at least one anti-epileptic drug. Germline lookup yields CDR1 PRHDT and CDR2 FYEKMQ (reference sequence). This CDR3 contains 15 residues. V dropped 6 bases and J dropped 0 bases, with 12 bases sitting between them. Repertoires were generated with immunoSEQ multiplex PCR, while TCRdb's copy carries only in-frame clones and drops some. The sample lists about 320,000 clones, over 90% seen once, with 4.5% to 7% in the top ten.

The chain is built from TRBV13 and TRBJ2-1, with no clear D. This sequence was found in a boy less than two years old with tuberous sclerosis and intractable seizures. Sample: peripheral blood, taken 4 to 6 months after surgery. The CDR3: CASSEERVSYNEQFF. CDR3 DNA: TGTGCCAGCAGTGAAGAACGAGTCTCCTACAATGAGCAGTTCTTC.